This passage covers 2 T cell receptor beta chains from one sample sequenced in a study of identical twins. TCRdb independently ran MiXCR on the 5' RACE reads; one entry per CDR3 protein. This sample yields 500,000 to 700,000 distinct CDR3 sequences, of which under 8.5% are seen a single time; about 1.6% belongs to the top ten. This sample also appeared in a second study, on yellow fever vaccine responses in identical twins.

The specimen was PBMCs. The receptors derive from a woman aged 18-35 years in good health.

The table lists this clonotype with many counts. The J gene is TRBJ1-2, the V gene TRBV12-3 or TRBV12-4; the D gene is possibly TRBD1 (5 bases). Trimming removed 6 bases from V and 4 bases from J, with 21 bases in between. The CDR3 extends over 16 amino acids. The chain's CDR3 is CASSPSRRGPVYGYTF. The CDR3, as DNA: TGTGCCAGCAGCCCAAGCCGGAGGGGTCCAGTCTATGGCTACACCTTC.

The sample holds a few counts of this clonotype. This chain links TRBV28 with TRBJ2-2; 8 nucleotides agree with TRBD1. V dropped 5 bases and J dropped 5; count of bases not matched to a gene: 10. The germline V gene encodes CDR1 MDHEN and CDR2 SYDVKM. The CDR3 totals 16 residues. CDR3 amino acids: CASSGLQGAVTGELFF. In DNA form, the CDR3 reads TGTGCCAGCAGTGGACTCCAGGGGGCCGTGACCGGGGAGCTGTTTTTT.